This T cell receptor beta chain was found in a study of T cell changes during pregnancy in multiple sclerosis. The CDR3 covers 16 residues. J lost 1 base, V lost 1 base, and 5 bases had no gene match. Per germline, CDR1 GTSNPN and CDR2 SVGIG (reference sequence). The protocol was immunoSEQ multiplex PCR, while the TCRdb copy is restricted to in-frame clones and leaves out a portion. The table records tens of thousands of clones, 70% to 90% of them present only once. The starting material was peripheral blood, obtained before pregnancy. The receptor comes from a female donor with multiple sclerosis, enrolled in a pregnancy study. The chain joins TRBV30 to TRBJ1-5; 9 nucleotides match TRBD1. CDR3 sequence reads: CAWSADRGGSNQPQHF. CDR3 bases: TGTGCCTGGAGTGCGGACAGGGGAGGCAGCAATCAGCCCCAGCATTTT.